Below, 4 T cell receptor beta chains from the same sample are listed, as sequenced in a study of response to subunit inactivated influenza vaccine (dated by TCRdb to the late 2010s). The library was produced with RT-PCR. The sequencer was an Illumina HiSeq 2500. Through fastp at Q25 and MiXCR, TCRdb rebuilt clones from the public reads, retaining in-frame beta chains. A single entry per CDR3 protein holds the most common genes and DNA from its merged rows. This sample holds around 470,000 distinct CDR3 sequences; approximately 7.7% were observed only once. Together, the top ten hold over 10% of the sample. This sample comprised PBMCs from blood, obtained about 24 months after vaccination. These receptors were obtained from a man between 50 and 75 years old who received an inactivated influenza vaccine. Donor details come from another sample of the same person, matched by shared clones.

This clonotype was counted at least ten times. The chain employs TRBV7-2 and TRBJ2-5; D perhaps matches TRBD2 (6 bases). The V and J ends lost 1 base and 4 bases respectively, with 16 bases between them. From germline, CDR1 is SGHTA and CDR2 FQGNSA. The CDR3 totals 16 residues. The CDR3 region is CASSLGGGEVGETQYF. The CDR3 DNA is TGTGCCAGCAGCTTAGGAGGTGGGGAGGTGGGAGAGACCCAGTACTTC.

The J gene is TRBJ2-7, the V gene TRBV3-1, with D possibly called TRBD1 or TRBD2 (5 bases each). The CDR3 totals 12 residues. Germline CDR1 and CDR2: LGHDT and YNNKEL (reference sequence). V lost 10 bases and J lost 0, with 10 bases in between. In DNA form, the CDR3 reads TGTGCCACTAGGGACGACTCCTACGAGCAGTACTTC. Protein: CATRDDSYEQYF.

V is TRBV15 and J is TRBJ2-5, with TRBD2 identical over 9 bases. The J segment lost 5 bases and the V segment lost 0 bases, leaving 4 bases of the junction unmatched. The CDR3 spans 15 residues. The V gene's germline CDR1 is LNHNV and CDR2 YYDKDF (reference sequence). DNA for the CDR3: TGTGCCACCAGCAGAGATCTAGCGGGGATGGAGACCCAGTACTTC. This translates into CATSRDLAGMETQYF.

This clonotype was seen at least ten times. The chain combines TRBV14 with TRBJ2-7, with 7 bases aligning to TRBD1. V dropped 1 base and J dropped 2; count of bases not matched to a gene: 5. Looked up from germline, CDR1 is SGHDN and CDR2 is FVKESK. The CDR3 covers 15 residues. The CDR3 loop reads CASSQGGTVAYEQYF. In nucleotides, the CDR3 is TGTGCCAGCAGCCAAGGGGGGACAGTGGCCTACGAGCAGTACTTC.